This T cell receptor beta chain was recorded in a study of vaccination and CD4 T cells after COVID-19. Treatment indicated: approximately 9-day PBMC culture with coronavirus spike peptide pools or control peptides (ViraFEST assay). Trimming removed 5 bases from V and 7 bases from J, with 16 bases in between. Germline CDR1 reads SGHRS; CDR2 reads YFSETQ. CDR3 size: 14 residues. Sequencing of the DNA from cultured CD4+ T cells was carried out with the Oncomine TCR Beta short-read assay. Using its own MiXCR run on the PCR reads, TCRdb lists one record per CDR3 protein. Of approximately 20,000 distinct CDR3 sequences listed, more than 45% are singletons. This clonotype has a single count. Its antigen is currently unknown.

This specimen was CD4+ T cells from blood, cultured in vitro, taken before SARS-CoV-2 vaccination. This TCR was sampled from a human donor who had recovered from COVID-19. The rearrangement joins TRBV5-1 to TRBJ1-5; D gene ambiguous. The CDR3 nucleotides are TGCGCCAGCAGAATGGACGTAGGGATGCAGCCCCAGCATTTT. This encodes CASRMDVGMQPQHF.